The sequence of this T cell receptor (beta chain) was determined in a study of T cell responses to AZD1222 COVID-19 vaccine. Study-wide results and caveats: Dominant CD4 TCR responses targeted spike regions 160-218 and 743-854. Donors were chiefly white British, with a greater number of females, and clonal diversity was perhaps underestimated.

This CDR3 region has 16 residues. Germline V gene sequence: CDR1 SNHLY, CDR2 FYNNEI. The ends were cut back, 4 bases at V and 2 bases at J, with 15 bases in the middle. A remark on this clone: Its antigen is unknown.

Only in-frame clones appear in the TCRdb table, and some are missing; sequencing was by immunoSEQ multiplex PCR. The sample yields about 90,000 clones, about 86% seen once. Sequencing used peripheral blood, obtained on day 0 of AZD1222 vaccination. The chain joins TRBV2 to TRBJ2-1; the D is unclear. This receptor was identified in an adult in good health. CDR3 in DNA: TGTGCCAGCAGTGGAGACCCCGGGTTCCCCTACAATGAGCAGTTCTTC. Its translation is CASSGDPGFPYNEQFF.